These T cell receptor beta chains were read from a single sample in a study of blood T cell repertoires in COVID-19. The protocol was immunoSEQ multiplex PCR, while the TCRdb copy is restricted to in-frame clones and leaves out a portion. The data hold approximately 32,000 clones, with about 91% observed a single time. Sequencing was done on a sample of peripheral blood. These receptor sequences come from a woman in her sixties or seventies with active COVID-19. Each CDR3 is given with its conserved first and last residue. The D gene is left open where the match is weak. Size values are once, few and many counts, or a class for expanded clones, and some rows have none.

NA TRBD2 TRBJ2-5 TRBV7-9 CASSSGTRLLTQYF TGTGCCAGCAGCTCCGGGACTAGGCTTTTGACCCAGTACTTC
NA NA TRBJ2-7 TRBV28 CASSLQGLEQYF TGTGCCAGCAGTTTACAGGGCCTCGAGCAGTACTTC
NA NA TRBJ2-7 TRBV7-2 CASSLISYEQYF TGTGCCAGCAGCTTGATCAGCTACGAGCAGTACTTC
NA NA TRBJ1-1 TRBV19 CASSHGGRGTEAFF TGTGCCAGTAGTCACGGCGGCAGGGGAACTGAAGCTTTCTTT
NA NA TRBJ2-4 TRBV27 CASSPGVAKNIQYF TGTGCCAGCAGTCCCGGGGTAGCCAAAAACATTCAGTACTTC
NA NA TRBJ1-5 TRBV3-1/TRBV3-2 CASSQTSSNQPQHF TGTGCCAGCAGCCAAACAAGTAGCAATCAGCCCCAGCATTTT
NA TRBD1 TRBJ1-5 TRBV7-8 CASSSYRDSYQPQHF TGTGCCAGCAGCTCATACCGGGACAGTTATCAGCCCCAGCATTTT
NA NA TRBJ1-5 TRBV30 CAWSLRNNQPQHF TGTGCCTGGAGTCTCAGGAACAATCAGCCCCAGCATTTT
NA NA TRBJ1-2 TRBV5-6 CASSRDSYGYTF TGTGCCAGCAGCCGCGACAGCTATGGCTACACCTTC
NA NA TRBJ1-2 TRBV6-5 CASTRTDVYGYTF TGTGCCAGCACCCGGACTGACGTCTATGGCTACACCTTC
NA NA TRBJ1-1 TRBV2 CASSPGTRTEAFF TGTGCCAGCAGTCCCGGGACAAGGACTGAAGCTTTCTTT
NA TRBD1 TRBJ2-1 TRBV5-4 CASSLQLGQGYEQFF TGTGCCAGCAGCTTGCAGCTGGGACAGGGCTATGAGCAGTTCTTC
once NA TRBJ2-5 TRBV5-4 CASSPGGDSRTAQYF TGTGCCAGCAGCCCCGGAGGAGACTCGCGAACGGCCCAGTACTTC
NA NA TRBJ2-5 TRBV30 CAWSVPTVGGETQYF TGTGCCTGGAGTGTACCAACGGTGGGAGGCGAGACCCAGTACTTC
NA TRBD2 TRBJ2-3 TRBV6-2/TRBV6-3 CASSTLTSGGTYSTDTQYF TGTGCCAGCAGTACCCTGACTAGCGGGGGGACCTATAGCACAGATACGCAGTATTTT